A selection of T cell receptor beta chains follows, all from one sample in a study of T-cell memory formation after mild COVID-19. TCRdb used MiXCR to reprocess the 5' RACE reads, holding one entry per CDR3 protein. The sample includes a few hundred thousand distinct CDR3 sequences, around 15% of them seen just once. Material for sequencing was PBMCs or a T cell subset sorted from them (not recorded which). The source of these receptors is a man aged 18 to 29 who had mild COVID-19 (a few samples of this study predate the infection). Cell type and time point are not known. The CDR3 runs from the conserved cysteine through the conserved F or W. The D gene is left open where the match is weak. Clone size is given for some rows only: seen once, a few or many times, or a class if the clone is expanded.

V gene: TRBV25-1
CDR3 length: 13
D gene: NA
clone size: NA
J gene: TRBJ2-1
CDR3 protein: CASSVKLTDEQFF
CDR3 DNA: TGTGCCAGCAGTGTGAAGCTAACGGATGAGCAGTTCTTC

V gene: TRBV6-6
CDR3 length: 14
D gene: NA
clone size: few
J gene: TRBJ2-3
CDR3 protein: CASSYAPGGDTQYF
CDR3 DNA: TGTGCCAGCAGTTACGCTCCCGGCGGAGATACGCAGTATTTT

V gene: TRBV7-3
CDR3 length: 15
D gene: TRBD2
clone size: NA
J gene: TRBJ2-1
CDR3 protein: CASSLGGGRYNEQFF
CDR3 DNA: TGTGCCAGCAGCTTAGGCGGGGGTCGGTACAATGAGCAGTTCTTC

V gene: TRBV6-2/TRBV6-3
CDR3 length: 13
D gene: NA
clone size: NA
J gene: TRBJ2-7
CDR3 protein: CASSYRNSYEQYF
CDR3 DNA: TGTGCCAGCTCTTACAGGAATAGCTACGAGCAGTACTTC

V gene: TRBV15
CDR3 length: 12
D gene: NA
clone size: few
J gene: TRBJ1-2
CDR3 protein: CATSPGNYGYTF
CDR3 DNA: TGTGCCACCAGCCCAGGGAACTATGGCTACACCTTC

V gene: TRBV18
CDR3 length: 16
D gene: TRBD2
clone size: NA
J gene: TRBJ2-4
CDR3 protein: CASSLPGTSGENIQYF
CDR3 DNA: TGTGCCAGCTCACTGCCCGGGACTAGCGGGGAAAACATTCAGTACTTC

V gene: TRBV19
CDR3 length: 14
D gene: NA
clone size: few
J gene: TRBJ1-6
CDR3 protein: CASSMFLLDSPLHF
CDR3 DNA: TGTGCCAGTAGTATGTTCCTATTGGATTCACCCCTCCACTTT

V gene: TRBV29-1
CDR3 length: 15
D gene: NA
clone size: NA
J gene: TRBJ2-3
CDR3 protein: CSVEKGRRGADTQYF
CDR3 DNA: TGCAGCGTTGAGAAGGGAAGGAGGGGAGCAGATACGCAGTATTTT

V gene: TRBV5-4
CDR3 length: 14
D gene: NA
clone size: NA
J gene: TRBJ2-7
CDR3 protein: CASSLGKGIYEQYF
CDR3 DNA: TGTGCCAGCAGCTTGGGTAAGGGGATCTACGAGCAGTACTTC

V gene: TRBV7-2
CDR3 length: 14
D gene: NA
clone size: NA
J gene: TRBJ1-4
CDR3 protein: CASSPDGGNEKLFF
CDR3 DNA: TGTGCCAGCAGCCCTGACGGGGGTAATGAAAAACTGTTTTTT

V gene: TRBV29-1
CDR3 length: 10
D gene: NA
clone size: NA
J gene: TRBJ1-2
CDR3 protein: CRHPGYGYTF
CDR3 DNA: TGCAGGCATCCGGGGTATGGCTACACCTTC